Below, 2 T cell receptor beta chains from the same sample are listed, as sequenced in a study of shared clonotypes between healthy human individuals. Assay: immunoSEQ multiplex PCR; the TCRdb copy retains only in-frame clones and omits some. The sample holds about 2 million clones; 95% are singletons and the top ten take 0.13%. Specimen: naive CD4+ T cells sorted from blood. Subset noted: CD45RA+ positively selected. These receptors all come from a man younger than 35 in good health.

This clone was seen a single time. This chain's CDR3 is CASRPGGTSTDTQYF. In DNA form, the CDR3 reads TGTGCCAGCCGCCCCGGGGGAACTAGCACAGATACGCAGTATTTT. V gene TRBV7-2 combines with J gene TRBJ2-3, with a tentative D call TRBD2 (6 bases). The CDR3 has 15 residues. The germline V and J ends were trimmed by 8 bases and 0 bases, with 15 bases remaining between them. Germline assignment: CDR1 SGHTA and CDR2 FQGNSA.

The chain joins TRBV6-6 to TRBJ2-5; 7 nucleotides match TRBD2. V lost 9 bases and J lost 5; bases outside the gene matches: 9. From germline, CDR1 is MNHNY and CDR2 SVGAGI (reference sequence). The CDR3 contains 13 residues. The CDR3, as DNA: TGTGCCAGTACGAGACCCGGGAGGGAGACCCAGTACTTC. It yields the protein CASTRPGRETQYF.